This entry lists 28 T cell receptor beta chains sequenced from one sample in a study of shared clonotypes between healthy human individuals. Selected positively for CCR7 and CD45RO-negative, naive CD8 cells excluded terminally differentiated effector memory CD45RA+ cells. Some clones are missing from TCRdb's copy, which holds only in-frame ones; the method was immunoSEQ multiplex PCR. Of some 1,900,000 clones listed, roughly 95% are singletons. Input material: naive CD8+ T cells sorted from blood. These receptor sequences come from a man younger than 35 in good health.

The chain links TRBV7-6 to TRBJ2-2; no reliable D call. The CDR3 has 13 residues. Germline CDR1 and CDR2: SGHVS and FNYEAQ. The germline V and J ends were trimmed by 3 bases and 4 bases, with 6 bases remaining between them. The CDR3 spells CASSFRGTGELFF. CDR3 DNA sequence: TGTGCCAGCAGCTTCAGAGGCACCGGGGAGCTGTTTTTT.

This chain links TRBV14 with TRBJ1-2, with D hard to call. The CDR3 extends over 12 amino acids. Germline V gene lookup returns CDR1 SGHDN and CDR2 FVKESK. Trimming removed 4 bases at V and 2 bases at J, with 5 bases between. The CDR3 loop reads CASSLGNYGYTF. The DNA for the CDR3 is TGTGCCAGCAGCCTCGGGAACTATGGCTACACCTTC.

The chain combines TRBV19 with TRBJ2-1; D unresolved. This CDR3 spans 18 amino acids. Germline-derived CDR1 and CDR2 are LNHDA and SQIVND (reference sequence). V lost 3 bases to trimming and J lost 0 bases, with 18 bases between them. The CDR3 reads CASSITTESASSYNEQFF. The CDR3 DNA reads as TGTGCCAGTAGTATTACCACTGAGTCGGCCTCCTCCTACAATGAGCAGTTCTTC.

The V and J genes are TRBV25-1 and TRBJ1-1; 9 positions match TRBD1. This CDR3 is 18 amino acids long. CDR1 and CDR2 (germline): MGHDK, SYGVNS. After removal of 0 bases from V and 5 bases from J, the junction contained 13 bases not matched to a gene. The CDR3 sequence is CASSEYGAPGQGKTEAFF. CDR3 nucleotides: TGTGCCAGCAGTGAATATGGCGCTCCGGGACAGGGAAAGACTGAAGCTTTCTTT. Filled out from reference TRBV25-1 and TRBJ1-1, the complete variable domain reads EADIYQTPRYLVIGTGKKITLECSQTMGHDKMYWYQQDPGMELHLIHYSYGVNSTEKGDLSSESTVSRIRTEHFPLTLESARPSHTSQYLCASSEYGAPGQGKTEAFFGQGTRLTVV.

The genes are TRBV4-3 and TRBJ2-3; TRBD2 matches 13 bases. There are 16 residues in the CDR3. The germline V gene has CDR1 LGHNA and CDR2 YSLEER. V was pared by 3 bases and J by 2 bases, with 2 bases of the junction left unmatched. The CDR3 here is CASSHGLAGATDTQYF. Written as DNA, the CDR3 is TGCGCCAGCAGCCACGGACTAGCGGGGGCCACAGATACGCAGTATTTT.

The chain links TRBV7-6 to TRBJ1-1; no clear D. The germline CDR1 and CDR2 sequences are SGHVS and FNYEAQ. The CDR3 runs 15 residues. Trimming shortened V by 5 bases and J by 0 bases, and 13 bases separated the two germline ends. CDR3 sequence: CASSPGLFMNTEAFF. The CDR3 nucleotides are TGTGCCAGCAGCCCCGGGTTATTCATGAACACTGAAGCTTTCTTT.

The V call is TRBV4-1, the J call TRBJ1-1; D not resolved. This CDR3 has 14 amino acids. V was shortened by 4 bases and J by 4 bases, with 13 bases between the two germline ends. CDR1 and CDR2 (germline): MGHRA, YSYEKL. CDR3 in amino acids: CASSREGRATEAFF. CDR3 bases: TGCGCCAGCAGCCGCGAAGGACGGGCCACTGAAGCTTTCTTT.

The DNA of the CDR3 is TGTGCCAGCAGCCCGGGTGAAGGGGCCAGGTACAATGAGCAGTTCTTC. This codes for CASSPGEGARYNEQFF. The V and J genes are TRBV11-1 and TRBJ2-1; the D gene is possibly TRBD1 (5 bases). This CDR3 has 16 residues. V lost 5 bases and J 4 bases, leaving 18 bases between the germline ends. Looked up from germline, CDR1 is SGHAT and CDR2 is FQDESV (reference sequence).

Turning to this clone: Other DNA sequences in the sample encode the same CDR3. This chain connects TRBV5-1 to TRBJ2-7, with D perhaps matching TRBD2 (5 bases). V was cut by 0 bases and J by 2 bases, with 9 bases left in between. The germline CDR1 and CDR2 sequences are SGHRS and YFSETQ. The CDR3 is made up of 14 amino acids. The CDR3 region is CASSLVSEAYEQYF. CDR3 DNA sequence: TGCGCCAGCAGCTTGGTTAGCGAAGCCTACGAGCAGTACTTC.

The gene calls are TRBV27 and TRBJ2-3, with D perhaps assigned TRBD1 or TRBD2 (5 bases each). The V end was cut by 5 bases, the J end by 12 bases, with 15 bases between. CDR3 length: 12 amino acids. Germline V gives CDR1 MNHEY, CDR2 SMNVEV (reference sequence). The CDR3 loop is CASSPTPRGQYF. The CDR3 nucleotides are TGTGCCAGCAGTCCTACCCCCCGGGGCCAGTATTTT.

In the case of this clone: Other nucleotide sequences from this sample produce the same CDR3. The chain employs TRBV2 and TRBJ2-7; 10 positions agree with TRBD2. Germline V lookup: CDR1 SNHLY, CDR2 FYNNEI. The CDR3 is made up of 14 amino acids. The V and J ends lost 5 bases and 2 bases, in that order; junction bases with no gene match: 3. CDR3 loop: CASSPGLAAYEQYF. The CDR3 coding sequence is TGTGCCAGCAGTCCCGGACTAGCGGCCTACGAGCAGTACTTC.

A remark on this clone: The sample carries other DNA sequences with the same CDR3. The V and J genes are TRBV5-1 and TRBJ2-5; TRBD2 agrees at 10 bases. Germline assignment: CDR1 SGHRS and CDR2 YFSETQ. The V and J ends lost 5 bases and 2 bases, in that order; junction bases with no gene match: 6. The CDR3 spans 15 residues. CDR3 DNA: TGCGCCAGCAGTTTCCTAGCGGGGGAACAAGAGACCCAGTACTTC. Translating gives CASSFLAGEQETQYF.

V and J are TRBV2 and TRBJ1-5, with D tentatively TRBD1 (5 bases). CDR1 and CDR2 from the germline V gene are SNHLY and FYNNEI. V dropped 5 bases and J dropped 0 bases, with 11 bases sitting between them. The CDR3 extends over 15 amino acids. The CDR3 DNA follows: TGTGCCAGCAGTTACGGGACCCTTAGCAATCAGCCCCAGCATTTT. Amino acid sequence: CASSYGTLSNQPQHF.

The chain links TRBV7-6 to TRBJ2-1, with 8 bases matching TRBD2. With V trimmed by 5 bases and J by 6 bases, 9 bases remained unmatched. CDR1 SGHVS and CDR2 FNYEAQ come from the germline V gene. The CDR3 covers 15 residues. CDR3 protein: CASSDSGGGSNEQFF. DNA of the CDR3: TGTGCCAGCAGCGATTCAGGCGGGGGGTCCAATGAGCAGTTCTTC.

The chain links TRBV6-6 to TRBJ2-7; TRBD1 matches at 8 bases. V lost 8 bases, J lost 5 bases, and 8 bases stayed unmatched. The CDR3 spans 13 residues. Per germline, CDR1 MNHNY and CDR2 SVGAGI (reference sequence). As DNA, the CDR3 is TGTGCCAGCTATTCAGGACAGGGCGACGAGCAGTACTTC. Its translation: CASYSGQGDEQYF.

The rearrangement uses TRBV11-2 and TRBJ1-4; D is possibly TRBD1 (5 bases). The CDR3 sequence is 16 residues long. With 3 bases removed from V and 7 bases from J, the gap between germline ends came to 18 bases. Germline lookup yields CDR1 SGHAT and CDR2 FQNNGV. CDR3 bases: TGTGCCAGCAGCTTTGGGGACGGGGGGATGAGTGAAAAACTGTTTTTT. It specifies CASSFGDGGMSEKLFF.

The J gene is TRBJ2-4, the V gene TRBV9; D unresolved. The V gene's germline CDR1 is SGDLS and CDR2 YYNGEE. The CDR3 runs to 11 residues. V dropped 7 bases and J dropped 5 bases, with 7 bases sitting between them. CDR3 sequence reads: CASSSENIQYF. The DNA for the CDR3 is TGTGCCAGCTCTTCCGAAAACATTCAGTACTTC.

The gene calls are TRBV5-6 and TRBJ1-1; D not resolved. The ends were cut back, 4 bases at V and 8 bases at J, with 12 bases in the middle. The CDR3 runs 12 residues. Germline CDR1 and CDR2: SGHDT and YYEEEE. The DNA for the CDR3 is TGTGCCAGCAGCGCCGGAGTTTGGGAAGCTTTCTTT. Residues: CASSAGVWEAFF.

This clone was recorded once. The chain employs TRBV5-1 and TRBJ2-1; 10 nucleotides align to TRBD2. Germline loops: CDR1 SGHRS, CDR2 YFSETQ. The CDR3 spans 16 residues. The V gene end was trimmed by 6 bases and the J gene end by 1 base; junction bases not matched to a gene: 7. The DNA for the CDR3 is TGCGCCAGCATCTCGACTAGCGGGCCTTCCTACAATGAGCAGTTCTTC. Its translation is CASISTSGPSYNEQFF. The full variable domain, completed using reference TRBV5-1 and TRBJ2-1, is KAGVTQTPRYLIKTRGQQVTLSCSPISGHRSVSWYQQTPGQGLQFLFEYFSETQRNKGNFPGRFSGRQFSNSRSEMNVSTLELGDSALYLCASISTSGPSYNEQFFGPGTRLTVL.

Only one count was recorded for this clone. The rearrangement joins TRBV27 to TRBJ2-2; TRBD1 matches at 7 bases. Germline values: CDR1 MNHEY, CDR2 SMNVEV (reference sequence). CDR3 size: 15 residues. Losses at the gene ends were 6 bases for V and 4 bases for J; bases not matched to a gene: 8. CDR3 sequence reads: CASSPDRAGTGELFF. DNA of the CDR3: TGTGCCAGCAGCCCTGACAGGGCGGGCACCGGGGAGCTGTTTTTT.

In nucleotides, the CDR3 is TGTGCCAGCAGCTTCGGGGAGGGTGTCTACACCTTC. Protein sequence: CASSFGEGVYTF. The chain uses TRBV7-9 and TRBJ1-2; D gene uncertain. Trimming left V 3 bases short and J 10 bases short, with 12 bases between. The CDR3 extends over 12 amino acids. Germline V lookup: CDR1 SEHNR, CDR2 FQNEAQ (reference sequence).

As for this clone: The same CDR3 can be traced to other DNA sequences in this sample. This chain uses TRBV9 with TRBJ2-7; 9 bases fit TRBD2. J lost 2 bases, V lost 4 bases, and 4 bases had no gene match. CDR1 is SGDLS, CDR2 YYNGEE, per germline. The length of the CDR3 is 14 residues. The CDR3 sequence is CASSPSGGPYEQYF. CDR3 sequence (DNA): TGTGCCAGCAGCCCCAGCGGGGGGCCCTACGAGCAGTACTTC. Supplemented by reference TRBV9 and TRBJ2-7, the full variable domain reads DSGVTQTPKHLITATGQRVTLRCSPRSGDLSVYWYQQSLDQGLQFLIQYYNGEERAKGNILERFSAQQFPDLHSELNLSSLELGDSALYFCASSPSGGPYEQYFGPGTRLTVT.

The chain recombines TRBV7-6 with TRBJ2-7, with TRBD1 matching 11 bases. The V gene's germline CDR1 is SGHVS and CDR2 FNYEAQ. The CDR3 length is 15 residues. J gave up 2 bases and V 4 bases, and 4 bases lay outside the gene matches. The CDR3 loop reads CASSYGQGATYEQYF. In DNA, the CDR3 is TGTGCCAGCAGCTACGGACAGGGGGCTACCTACGAGCAGTACTTC.

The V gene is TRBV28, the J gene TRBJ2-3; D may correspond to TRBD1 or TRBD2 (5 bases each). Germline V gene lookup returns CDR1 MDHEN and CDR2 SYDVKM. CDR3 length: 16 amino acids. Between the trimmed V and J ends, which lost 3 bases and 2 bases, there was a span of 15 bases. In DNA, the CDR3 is TGTGCCAGCAGTTTCGGTGTGCGAGGGACCACAGATACGCAGTATTTT. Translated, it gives CASSFGVRGTTDTQYF.

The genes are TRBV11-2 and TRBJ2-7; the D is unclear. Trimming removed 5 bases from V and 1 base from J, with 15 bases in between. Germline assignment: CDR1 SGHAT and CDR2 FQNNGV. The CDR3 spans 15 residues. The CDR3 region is CASSPSPAISYEQYF. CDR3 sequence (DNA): TGTGCCAGCAGCCCATCCCCGGCTATTTCCTACGAGCAGTACTTC.

The CDR3 region is CASSLKWGTVDEETQYF. The CDR3 DNA is TGTGCCAGCTCACTTAAGTGGGGGACAGTGGACGAAGAGACCCAGTACTTC. This sequence joins TRBV18 and TRBJ2-5; TRBD1 matches at 7 bases. The CDR3 totals 17 residues. Trimming took 4 bases from V and 3 from J; bases not matched to a gene: 14. CDR1 KGHSH and CDR2 LQKENI come from the germline V gene.

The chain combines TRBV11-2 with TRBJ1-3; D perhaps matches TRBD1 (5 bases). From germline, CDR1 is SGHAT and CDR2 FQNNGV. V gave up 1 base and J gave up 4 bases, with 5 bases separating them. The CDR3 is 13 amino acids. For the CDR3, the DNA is TGTGCCAGCAGCTTAGGGACAGGAAACACCATATATTTT. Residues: CASSLGTGNTIYF.

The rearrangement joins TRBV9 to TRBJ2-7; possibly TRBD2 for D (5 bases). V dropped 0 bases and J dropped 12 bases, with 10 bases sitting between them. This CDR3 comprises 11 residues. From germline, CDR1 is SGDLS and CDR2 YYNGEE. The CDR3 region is CASSVVKGGYF. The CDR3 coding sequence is TGTGCCAGCAGCGTAGTTAAAGGAGGGTACTTC.